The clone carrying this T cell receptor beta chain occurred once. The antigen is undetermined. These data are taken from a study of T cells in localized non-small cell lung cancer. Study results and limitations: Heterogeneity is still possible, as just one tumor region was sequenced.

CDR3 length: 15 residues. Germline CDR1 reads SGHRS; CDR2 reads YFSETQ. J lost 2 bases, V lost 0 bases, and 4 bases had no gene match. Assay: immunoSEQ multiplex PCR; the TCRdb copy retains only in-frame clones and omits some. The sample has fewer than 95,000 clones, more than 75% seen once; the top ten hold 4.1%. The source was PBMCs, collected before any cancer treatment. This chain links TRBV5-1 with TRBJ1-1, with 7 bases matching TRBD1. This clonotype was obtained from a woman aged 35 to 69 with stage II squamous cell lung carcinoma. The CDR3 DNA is TGCGCCAGCAGCTTGGGGCAGGGGGGTAACACTGAAGCTTTCTTT. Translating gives CASSLGQGGNTEAFF.